This T cell receptor (beta chain) was identified in a study of blood T cell repertoires in COVID-19. Overall study context: Specimens from acute and convalescent COVID-19 originated in the United States, Italy and Spain.

Authors' data handling: Amplification of reference gene primers provided the estimated nucleated cell counts. Profiling relied on immunoSEQ multiplex PCR, and the TCRdb table lists in-frame clones only, not all of them. The DNA was the basis for D and trimming; V, J and clone size are from that table. The data contain 100,000 to 150,000 clones, less than 90% of them singletons. A few counts support this clone. With 4 bases removed from V and 2 bases from J, the gap between germline ends came to 10 bases. CDR3 length: 14 residues. Germline V gene sequence: CDR1 LNHDA, CDR2 SQIVND (reference sequence). V is TRBV19 and J is TRBJ2-3; a weak D match, TRBD2 (6 bases). The sequence derives from a man older than 75 with active or convalescent COVID-19. Specimen: peripheral blood. The CDR3 sequence: CASSKASATDTQYF. The CDR3 nucleotides read TGTGCCAGTAGTAAGGCTAGCGCCACAGATACGCAGTATTTT. Filled out from reference TRBV19 and TRBJ2-3, the complete variable domain reads DGGITQSPKYLFRKEGQNVTLSCEQNLNHDAMYWYRQDPGQGLRLIYYSQIVNDFQKGDIAEGYSVSREKKESFPLTVTSAQKNPTAFYLCASSKASATDTQYFGPGTRLTVL.